This T cell receptor beta chain was observed in a study of T cell responses to AZD1222 COVID-19 vaccine. Study-wide findings and caveats: Of the AZD1222 recipients, only six or seven were seropositive at baseline. With two AZD1222 doses given, Spike-specific TCR breadth and depth both rose. Donors in the cohort were predominantly white British and more often female, and clonal diversity was possibly underestimated.

To note about this clone: Its antigen remains unidentified.

There are 13 residues in the CDR3. Trimming at V came to 3 bases and at J to 8 bases, leaving 5 bases not matched to a gene. The table came from immunoSEQ multiplex PCR; TCRdb's copy has only in-frame clones and leaves some out. The sample carries 150,000 to 200,000 clones, more than 80% recorded once. This TCR derives from an adult in good health. The chain couples TRBV12-3 or TRBV12-4 to TRBJ1-2; 8 positions agree with TRBD1. The input for sequencing was peripheral blood, taken on day 0 of AZD1222 vaccination. Written as DNA, the CDR3 is TGTGCCAGCAGTTTCCGAACAGGGGGAGGCTACACCTTC. This translates into CASSFRTGGGYTF.